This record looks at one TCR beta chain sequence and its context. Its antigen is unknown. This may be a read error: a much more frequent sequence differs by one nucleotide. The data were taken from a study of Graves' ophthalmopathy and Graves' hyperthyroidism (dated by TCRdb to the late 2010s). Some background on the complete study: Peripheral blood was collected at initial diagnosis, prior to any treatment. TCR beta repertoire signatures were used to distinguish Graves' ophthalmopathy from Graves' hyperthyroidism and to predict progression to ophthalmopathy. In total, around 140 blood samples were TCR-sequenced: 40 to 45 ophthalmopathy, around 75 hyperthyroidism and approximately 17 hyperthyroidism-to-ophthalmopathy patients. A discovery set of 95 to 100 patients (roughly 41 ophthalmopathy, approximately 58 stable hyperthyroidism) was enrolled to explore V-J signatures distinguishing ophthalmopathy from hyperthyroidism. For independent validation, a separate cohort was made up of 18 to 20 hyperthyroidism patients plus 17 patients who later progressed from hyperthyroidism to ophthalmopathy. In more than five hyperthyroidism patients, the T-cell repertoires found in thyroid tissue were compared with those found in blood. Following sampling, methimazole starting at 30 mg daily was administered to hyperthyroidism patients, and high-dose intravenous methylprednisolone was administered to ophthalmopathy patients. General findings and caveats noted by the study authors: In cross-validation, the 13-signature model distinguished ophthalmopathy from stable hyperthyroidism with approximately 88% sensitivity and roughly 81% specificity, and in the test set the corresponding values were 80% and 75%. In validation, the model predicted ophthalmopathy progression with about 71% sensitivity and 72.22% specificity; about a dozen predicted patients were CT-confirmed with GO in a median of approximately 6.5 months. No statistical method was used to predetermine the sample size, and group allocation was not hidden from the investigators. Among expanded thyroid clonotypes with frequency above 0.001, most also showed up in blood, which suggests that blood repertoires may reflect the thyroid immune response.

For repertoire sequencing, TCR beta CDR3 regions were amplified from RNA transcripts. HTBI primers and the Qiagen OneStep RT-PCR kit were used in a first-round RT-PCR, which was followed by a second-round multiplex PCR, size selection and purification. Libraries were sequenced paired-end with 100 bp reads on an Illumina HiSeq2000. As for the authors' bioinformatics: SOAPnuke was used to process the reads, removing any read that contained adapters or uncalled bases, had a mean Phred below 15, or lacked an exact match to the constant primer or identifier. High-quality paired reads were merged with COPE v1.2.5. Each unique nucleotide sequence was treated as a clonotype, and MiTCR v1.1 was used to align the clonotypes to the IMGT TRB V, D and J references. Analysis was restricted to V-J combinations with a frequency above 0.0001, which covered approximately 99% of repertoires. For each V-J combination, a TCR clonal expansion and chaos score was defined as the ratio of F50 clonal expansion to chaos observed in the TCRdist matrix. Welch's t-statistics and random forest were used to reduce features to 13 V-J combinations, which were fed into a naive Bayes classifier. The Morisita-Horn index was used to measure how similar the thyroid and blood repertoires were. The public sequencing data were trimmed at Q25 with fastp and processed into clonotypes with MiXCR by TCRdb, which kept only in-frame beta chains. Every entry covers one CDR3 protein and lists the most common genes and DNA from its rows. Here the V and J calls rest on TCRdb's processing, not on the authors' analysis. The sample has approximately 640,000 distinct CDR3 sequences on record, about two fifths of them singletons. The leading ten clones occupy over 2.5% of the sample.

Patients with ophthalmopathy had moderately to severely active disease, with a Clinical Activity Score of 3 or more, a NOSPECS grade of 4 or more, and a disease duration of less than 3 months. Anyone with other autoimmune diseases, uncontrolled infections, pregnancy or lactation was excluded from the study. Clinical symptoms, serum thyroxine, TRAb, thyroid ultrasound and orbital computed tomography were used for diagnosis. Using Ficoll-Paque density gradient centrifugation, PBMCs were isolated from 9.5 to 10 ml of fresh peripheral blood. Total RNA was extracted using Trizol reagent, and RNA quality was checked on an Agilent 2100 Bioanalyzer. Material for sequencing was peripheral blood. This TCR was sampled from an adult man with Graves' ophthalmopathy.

The DNA sequence is as follows: TGTGCCAGCAGCCTAAGCCAGGGAACTCCCGGCAATCAGCCCCAGCATTTT. This codes for CASSLSQGTPGNQPQHF. The chain joins TRBV7-9 to TRBJ1-5, with a weak D call of TRBD1 (5 bases match). CDR1 is given as SEHNR and CDR2 as FQNEAQ, both from the germline V gene (reference sequence). Deletion took 5 bases off V and 2 bases off J, with a span of 19 bases between the germline ends. Including the terminal cysteine and phenylalanine, the CDR3 comprises 17 residues. The read is trimmed to its CDR3 DNA, 51 bases read in frame from base 1.